The present T cell receptor beta chain was sequenced within a study of blood T cells in healthy people across ages. Findings and limits, study-wide: Among long-lived donors, naive CD4+ cells were more numerous and diversity higher than in aged donors.

As to this clonotype: Its cognate antigen is unknown.

Peripheral blood was drawn, approximately 9.7 milliliters per donor. Isolation per sample recovered at least 7 million PBMCs. The V gene lost 1 base and the J gene lost 8 bases, with 17 bases spanning the gap. Germline assignment: CDR1 LGHNA and CDR2 YNFKEQ. CDR3 length equals 16 residues. A second PCR of about 7 to 12 cycles used a sample-barcoded 5' primer and a J-beta primer mix. Every individual sample yielded 3 million or more paired-end reads (each containing CDR3). TCRdb called the 5' RACE reads again in MiXCR, with one record for every CDR3 protein. The sample lists roughly 700,000 distinct CDR3 sequences; around half were seen once.

This clonotype was obtained from a woman aged 55-70 years in good health. The specimen sequenced was blood. The chain has TRBV4-2 and TRBJ1-4; D is possibly TRBD1 (5 bases). DNA of the CDR3: TGTGCCAGCAGCCAAGCATCCCCGGCCAGGGAGGAAAAACTGTTTTTT. Translation: CASSQASPAREEKLFF.